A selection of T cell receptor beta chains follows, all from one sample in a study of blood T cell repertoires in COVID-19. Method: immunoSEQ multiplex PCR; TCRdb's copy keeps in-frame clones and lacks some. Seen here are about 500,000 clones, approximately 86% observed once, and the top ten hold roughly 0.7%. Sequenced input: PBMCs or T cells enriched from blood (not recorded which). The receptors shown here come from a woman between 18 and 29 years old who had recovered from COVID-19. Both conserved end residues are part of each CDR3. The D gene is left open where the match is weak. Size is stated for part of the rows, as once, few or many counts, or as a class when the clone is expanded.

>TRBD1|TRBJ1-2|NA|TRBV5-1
TGCGCCAGCAGGCGAGACAGGGGCGGCGGCTACACCTTC
CASRRDRGGGYTF
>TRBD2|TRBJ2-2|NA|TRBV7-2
TGTGCCAGCAGCTCCATTTTAGGCGGACTAGCGTTTAACACCGGGGAGCTGTTTTTT
CASSSILGGLAFNTGELFF
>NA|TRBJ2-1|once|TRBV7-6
TGTGCCAGCAGCCCCCGGGGGTCTTTTTTAAACAATGAGCAGTTCTTC
CASSPRGSFLNNEQFF
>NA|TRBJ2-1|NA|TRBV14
TGTGCCAGCAGCCAAGATCGGTTCCCCGATGAGCAGTTCTTC
CASSQDRFPDEQFF
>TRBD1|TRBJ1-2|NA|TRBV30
TGTGCCTGGAGCCTCCTGCGGGACAGGGGGTATGGCTACACCTTC
CAWSLLRDRGYGYTF
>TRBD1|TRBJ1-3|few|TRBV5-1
TGCGCCAGCAGCCCGGGAACAACTGCAGGGGGGTCAGGAAACACCATATATTTT
CASSPGTTAGGSGNTIYF
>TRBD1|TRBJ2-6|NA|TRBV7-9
TGTGCCAGCAGGCCGACAGGGATGTTCTCTGGGGCCAACGTCCTGACTTTC
CASRPTGMFSGANVLTF
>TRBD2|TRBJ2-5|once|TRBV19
TGTGCCAGTAGTAGCGGGCGGGGGTACATTTCGGAGACCCAGTACTTC
CASSSGRGYISETQYF
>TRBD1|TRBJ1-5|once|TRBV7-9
TGTGCCAGCAGTCTACAGGGGGCCAATCAGCCCCAGCATTTT
CASSLQGANQPQHF
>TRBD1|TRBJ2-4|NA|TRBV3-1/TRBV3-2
TGTGCCAGCAGCCGAAAACCGGGACAGGGGGTCATTCAGTACTTC
CASSRKPGQGVIQYF
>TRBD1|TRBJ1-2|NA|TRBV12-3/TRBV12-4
TGTGCCACCAGCCCACAGGGGCTGGAGGGCTACACCTTC
CATSPQGLEGYTF
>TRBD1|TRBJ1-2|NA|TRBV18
TGTGCCAGCTCACCTAGACGGGACAGTAACTATGGCTACACCTTC
CASSPRRDSNYGYTF
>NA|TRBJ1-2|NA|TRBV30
TGTGCCTGGGATCGTAATCAACAGGATAGCGGCTACACCTTC
CAWDRNQQDSGYTF
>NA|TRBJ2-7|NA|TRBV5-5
TGTGCCAGCAGCTATGACTACCCAACCTTCTACGAGCAGTACTTC
CASSYDYPTFYEQYF
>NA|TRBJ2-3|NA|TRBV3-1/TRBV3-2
TGTGCCAGCAGCCAAGCCCCTGGCTCGACAGATACGCAGTATTTT
CASSQAPGSTDTQYF
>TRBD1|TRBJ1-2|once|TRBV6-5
TGTGCCAGCAGTCCAGGGACAGGAACCGTTTATGGCTACACCTTC
CASSPGTGTVYGYTF
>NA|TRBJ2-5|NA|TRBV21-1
TGTGCCAGCAGCAACCCAGGGGGCGCGAAGGAGACCCAGTACTTC
CASSNPGGAKETQYF
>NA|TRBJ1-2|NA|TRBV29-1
TGCAGCGTCGCAAGGGGTACGCTCTATGGCTACACCTTC
CSVARGTLYGYTF
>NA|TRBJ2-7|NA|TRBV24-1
TGTGCCACCAGTGATTCCTCTCACAGGGAAGATAGCTCCTACGAGCAGTACTTC
CATSDSSHREDSSYEQYF
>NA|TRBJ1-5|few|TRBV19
TGTGCCAGTAGTATATGGCCAGGGGAAAGGAGCAATCAGCCCCAGCATTTT
CASSIWPGERSNQPQHF
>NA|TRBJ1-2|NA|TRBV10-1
TGCGCCAGCAGTGACAGCCGACTCGACGGCTACACCTTC
CASSDSRLDGYTF
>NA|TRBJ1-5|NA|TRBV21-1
TGTGCCAGCAGCAAAGGGGGGGGGACAGGGTTGAATCAGCCCCAGCATTTT
CASSKGGGTGLNQPQHF
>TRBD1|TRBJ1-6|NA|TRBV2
TGTGCCGCCAGGGACAGTAATTCACCCCTCCACTTT
CAARDSNSPLHF
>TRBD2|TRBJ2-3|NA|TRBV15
TGTGCCACCAGCAAAGCCGGGACTAGCGGGGCCACGGGAGATACGCAGTATTTT
CATSKAGTSGATGDTQYF
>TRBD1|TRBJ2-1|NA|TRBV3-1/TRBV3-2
TGTGCCAGCAGCCGGACCCCCGGGACAGGGAACAATGAGCAGTTCTTC
CASSRTPGTGNNEQFF
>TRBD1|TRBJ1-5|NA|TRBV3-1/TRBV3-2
TGTGCCAGCAGCTCCGGGGGACAGCAGCATTTT
CASSSGGQQHF
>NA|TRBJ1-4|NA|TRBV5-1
TGCGCCAGCAGCTTGGTGTATAGTCAGCCAGGCGAAAAACTGTTTTTT
CASSLVYSQPGEKLFF
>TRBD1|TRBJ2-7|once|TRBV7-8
TGTGCCAGCAGCCCGGACAGGGTGTCGGGCGAGCAGTACTTC
CASSPDRVSGEQYF
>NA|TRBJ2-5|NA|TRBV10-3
TGTGCCATCAGTGAGGCAGCACTAGAGGAGACCCAGTACTTC
CAISEAALEETQYF
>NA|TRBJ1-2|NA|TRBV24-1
TGTGCCACCAGTGACTCCACAGGGTATGGCTACACCTTC
CATSDSTGYGYTF
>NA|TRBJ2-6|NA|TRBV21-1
TGTGCCAGCAGCAAAGCACCGACAGGATCTAGCTCTGGGGCCAACGTCCTGACTTTC
CASSKAPTGSSSGANVLTF
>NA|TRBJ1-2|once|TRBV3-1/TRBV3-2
TGTGCCAGCAGCCAACGAGAATATGGCTACACCTTC
CASSQREYGYTF
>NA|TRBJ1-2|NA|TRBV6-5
TGTGCCAGCAGTTACGGTCCAGGGGATGGCTACACCTTC
CASSYGPGDGYTF
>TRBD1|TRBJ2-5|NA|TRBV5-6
TGTGCCAGCAGCCCGGACAGGCAAGAGACCCAGTACTTC
CASSPDRQETQYF
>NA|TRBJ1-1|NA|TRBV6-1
TGTGCCAGCAGCAGGAGGGATGACACTGAAGCTTTCTTT
CASSRRDDTEAFF
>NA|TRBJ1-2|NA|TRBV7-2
TGTGCCAGCAGCTTAGCGCAGACAGGCTATGGCTACACCTTC
CASSLAQTGYGYTF
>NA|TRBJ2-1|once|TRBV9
TGTGCCAGCAGCTCCCGGGACTCCCTTATGGAGAATGAGCAGTTCTTC
CASSSRDSLMENEQFF
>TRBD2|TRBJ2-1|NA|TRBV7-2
TGTGCCAGCAGCCCTTTGGGGGTAGCGGGGAGGAATGAGCAGTTCTTC
CASSPLGVAGRNEQFF
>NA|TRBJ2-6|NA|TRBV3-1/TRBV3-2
TGTGCCAGCAGCCTCCAGACAGAAGACTCTGGGGCCAACGTCCTGACTTTC
CASSLQTEDSGANVLTF